The clone carrying this T cell receptor (beta chain) was detected once. This record comes from a study of blood T cell repertoires in COVID-19. The germline V and J ends were trimmed by 7 bases and 10 bases, with 11 bases remaining between them. There are 11 residues in the CDR3. Germline V CDR1 and CDR2: SNHLY, FYNNEI. The data were produced by immunoSEQ multiplex PCR, yet TCRdb's version contains in-frame clones alone and is incomplete. The data show about 140,000 clones, 80% to 90% seen once. The gene calls are TRBV2 and TRBJ2-1; weak D call: TRBD2 (5 bases). The TCR comes from a man in his 60s with active or convalescent COVID-19. Sequenced input: peripheral blood. The CDR3 DNA reads TGTGCCAGCACTCGGGGTGGCGAGCAGTTCTTC. As protein: CASTRGGEQFF.